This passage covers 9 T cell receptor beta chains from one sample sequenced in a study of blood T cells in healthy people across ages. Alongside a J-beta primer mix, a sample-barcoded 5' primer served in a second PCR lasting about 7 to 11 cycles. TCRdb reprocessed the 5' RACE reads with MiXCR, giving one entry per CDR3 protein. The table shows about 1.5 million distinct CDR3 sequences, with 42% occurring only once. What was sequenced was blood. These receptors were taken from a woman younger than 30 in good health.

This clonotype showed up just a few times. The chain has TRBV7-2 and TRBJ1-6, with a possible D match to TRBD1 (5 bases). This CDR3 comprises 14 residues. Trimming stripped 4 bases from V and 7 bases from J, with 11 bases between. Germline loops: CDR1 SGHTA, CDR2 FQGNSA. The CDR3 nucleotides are TGTGCCAGCAGCTGGGGACGGGGGAATTCACCCCTCCACTTT. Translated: CASSWGRGNSPLHF.

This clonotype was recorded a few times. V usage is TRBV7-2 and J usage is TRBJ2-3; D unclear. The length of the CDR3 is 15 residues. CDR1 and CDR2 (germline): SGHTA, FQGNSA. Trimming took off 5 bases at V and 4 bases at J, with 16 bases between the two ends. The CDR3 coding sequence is TGTGCCAGCAGCGCGTACAAGCATGTCGCAGATACGCAGTATTTT. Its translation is CASSAYKHVADTQYF.

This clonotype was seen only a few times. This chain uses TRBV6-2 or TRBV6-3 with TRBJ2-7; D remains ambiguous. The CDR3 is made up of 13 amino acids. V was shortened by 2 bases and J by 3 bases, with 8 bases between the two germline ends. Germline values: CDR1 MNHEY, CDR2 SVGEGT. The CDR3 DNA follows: TGTGCCAGCAGTTACGCACAGTTCTACGAGCAGTACTTC. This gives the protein CASSYAQFYEQYF.

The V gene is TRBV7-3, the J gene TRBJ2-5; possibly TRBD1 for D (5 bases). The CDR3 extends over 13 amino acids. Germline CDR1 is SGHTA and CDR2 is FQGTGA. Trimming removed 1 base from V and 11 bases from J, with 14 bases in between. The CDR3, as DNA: TGTGCCAGCAGCTTAATGGACATCAATGAGCAGTACTTC. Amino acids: CASSLMDINEQYF.

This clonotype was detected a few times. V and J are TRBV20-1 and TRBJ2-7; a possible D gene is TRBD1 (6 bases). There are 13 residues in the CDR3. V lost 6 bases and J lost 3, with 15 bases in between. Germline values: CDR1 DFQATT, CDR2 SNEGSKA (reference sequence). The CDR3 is CSALTGHRYEQYF. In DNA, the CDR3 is TGCAGTGCCTTAACAGGGCACCGCTACGAGCAGTACTTC.

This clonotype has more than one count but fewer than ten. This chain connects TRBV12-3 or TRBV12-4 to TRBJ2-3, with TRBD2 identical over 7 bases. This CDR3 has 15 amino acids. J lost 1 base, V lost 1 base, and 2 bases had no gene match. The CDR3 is CASSLERGGTDTQYF. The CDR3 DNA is TGTGCCAGCAGTTTAGAACGGGGGGGCACAGATACGCAGTATTTT.

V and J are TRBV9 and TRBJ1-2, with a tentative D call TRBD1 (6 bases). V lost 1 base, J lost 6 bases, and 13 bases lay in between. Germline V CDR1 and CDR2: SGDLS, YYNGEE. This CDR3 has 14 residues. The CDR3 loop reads CASSVNRADHGYTF. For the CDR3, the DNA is TGTGCCAGCAGCGTAAACAGGGCCGATCATGGCTACACCTTC.

The chain's CDR3 is CASSFRGTTNQPQHF. Here the CDR3 DNA reads TGTGCCAGCAGCTTCCGAGGGACCACTAATCAGCCCCAGCATTTT. The V and J genes are TRBV7-2 and TRBJ1-5, with D tentatively TRBD1 (5 bases). V was shortened by 3 bases and J by 4 bases, with 13 bases between the two germline ends. The CDR3 totals 15 residues. Germline values: CDR1 SGHTA, CDR2 FQGNSA.

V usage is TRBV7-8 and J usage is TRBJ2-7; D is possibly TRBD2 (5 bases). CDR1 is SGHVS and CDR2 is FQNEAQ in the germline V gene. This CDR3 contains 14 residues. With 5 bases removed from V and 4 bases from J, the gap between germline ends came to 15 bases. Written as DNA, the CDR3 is TGTGCCAGCAGCCTTACACCGGGGTTGTACGAGCAGTACTTC. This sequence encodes CASSLTPGLYEQYF.